The entry below describes one T cell receptor beta chain. These data belong to a study of regulatory T cells in long-lasting Graves disease. TCRdb fed the reads into MiXCR, producing one record per CDR3 protein. The data contain 800 to 1,000 distinct CDR3 sequences, around 67% of them singletons. The CDR3 covers 13 residues. Trimming pared 0 bases from V and 7 bases from J, leaving 10 bases between. RNA isolated from PBMCs was used to make the TCR library. This clonotype was sampled from a woman in her forties with Graves disease. The specimen comprised peripheral blood mononuclear cells (PBMCs), sampled with antithyroid drug treatment, in newly diagnosed or persistent Graves disease (not recorded which). The chain joins TRBV12-3 or TRBV12-4 to TRBJ2-7; D remains unclear. The chain's CDR3 is CASSLAWDGEQYF. DNA of the CDR3: TGTGCCAGCAGTTTAGCCTGGGATGGAGAGCAGTACTTC.